The next 2 T cell receptor beta chains were all read from a single sample in a study of cytomegalovirus exposure and HLA in healthy donors. Amplification used 60 Vbeta primers and 13 Jbeta primers. TCRdb keeps only in-frame clones here, not all; method: immunoSEQ multiplex PCR. The sample shows more than 90,000 clones, approximately 68% of them seen only once. What was sequenced was PBMCs. The source is a boy aged 5-17 years in good health and CMV-seropositive.

This clone was seen a handful of times. The CDR3 sequence is CASSLILAGGSYEQYF. The CDR3 DNA is TGTGCCAGCAGTTTAATTCTAGCGGGAGGCTCCTACGAGCAGTACTTC. The V and J genes are TRBV28 and TRBJ2-7; 11 nucleotides match TRBD2. V lost 2 bases and J lost 0; bases outside the gene matches: 3. Germline lookup yields CDR1 MDHEN and CDR2 SYDVKM. The CDR3 is 16 residues long.

V usage is TRBV28 and J usage is TRBJ1-2; D gene ambiguous. This CDR3 contains 11 residues. The V gene lost 8 bases and the J gene lost 2 bases, with 6 bases spanning the gap. Per the germline V gene, CDR1 is MDHEN and CDR2 is SYDVKM. The CDR3 DNA follows: TGTGCCAGCGAACAGAACTATGGCTACACCTTC. Translated: CASEQNYGYTF.